Given below is one T cell receptor beta chain in context. Its antigen remains unknown. Losses at the gene ends were 1 base for V and 12 bases for J; bases not matched to a gene: 4. CDR1 is SNHLY and CDR2 is FYNNEI in the germline V gene. The CDR3 is made up of 13 amino acids. The sample originates from a study of CD8+CD57+ T cells in acquired aplastic anemia. The wider study: DNA per sorted CD4+ or CD8+ sample ranged roughly 0.19 to 27.4 ug, averaging roughly 3.3 ug. There were about 10.8 million reads, on average, for CD4+ cells from healthy donors.

Study results and caveats: Controls did not differ significantly from patients in CD8+ Simpson's diversity. Comparison of patients with controls identified 25 to 35 shared CD8+ CDR3 sequences.

Researchers used genomic DNA as the template to profile TCR beta VDJ and CDR3. TCRdb itself ran the reads through MiXCR, one entry per CDR3 protein. The sample has about 190,000 distinct CDR3 sequences; around 50% are singletons. The sample comprised sorted CD4+, CD8+, or CD8+CD57+ T cells (not recorded which) from PBMCs. V gene TRBV2 combines with J gene TRBJ2-1; TRBD1 matches at 9 bases. The sequence came from a human donor in good health, serving as a control. CDR3 nucleotide sequence: TGTGCCAGCAGTGAAGAGACGACAGGGGGGCAGTTCTTC. It translates to CASSEETTGGQFF.